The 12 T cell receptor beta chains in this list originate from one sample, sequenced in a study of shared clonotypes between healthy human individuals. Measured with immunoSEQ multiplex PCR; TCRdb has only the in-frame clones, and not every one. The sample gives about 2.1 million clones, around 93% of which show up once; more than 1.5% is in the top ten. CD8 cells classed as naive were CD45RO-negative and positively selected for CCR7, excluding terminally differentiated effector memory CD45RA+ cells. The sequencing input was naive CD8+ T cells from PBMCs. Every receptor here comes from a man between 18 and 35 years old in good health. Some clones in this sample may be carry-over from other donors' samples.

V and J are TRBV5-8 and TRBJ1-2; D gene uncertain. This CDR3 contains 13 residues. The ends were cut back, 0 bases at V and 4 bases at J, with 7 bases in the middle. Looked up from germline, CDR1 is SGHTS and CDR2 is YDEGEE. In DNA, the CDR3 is TGTGCCAGCAGCTTGGCCATCCTCTATGGCTACACCTTC. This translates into CASSLAILYGYTF.

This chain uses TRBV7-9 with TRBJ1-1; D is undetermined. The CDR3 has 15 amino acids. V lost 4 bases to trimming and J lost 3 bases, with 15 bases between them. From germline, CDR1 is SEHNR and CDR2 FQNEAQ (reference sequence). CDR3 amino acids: CASSSYPQDYTEAFF. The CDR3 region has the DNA TGTGCCAGCAGCTCATACCCACAAGATTACACTGAAGCTTTCTTT.

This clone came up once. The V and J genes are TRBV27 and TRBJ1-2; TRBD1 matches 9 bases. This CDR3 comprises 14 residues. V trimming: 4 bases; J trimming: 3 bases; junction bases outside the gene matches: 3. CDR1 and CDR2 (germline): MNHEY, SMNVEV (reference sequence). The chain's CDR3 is CASSYRGLHYGYTF. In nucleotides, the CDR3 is TGTGCCAGCAGTTACAGGGGGCTACACTATGGCTACACCTTC.

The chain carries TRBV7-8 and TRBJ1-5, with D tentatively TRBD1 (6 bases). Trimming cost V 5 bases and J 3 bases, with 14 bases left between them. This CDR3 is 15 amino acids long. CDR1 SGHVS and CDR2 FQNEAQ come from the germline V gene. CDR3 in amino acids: CASSALRGNNQPQHF. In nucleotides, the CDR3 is TGTGCCAGCAGCGCGCTGAGGGGGAACAATCAGCCCCAGCATTTT.

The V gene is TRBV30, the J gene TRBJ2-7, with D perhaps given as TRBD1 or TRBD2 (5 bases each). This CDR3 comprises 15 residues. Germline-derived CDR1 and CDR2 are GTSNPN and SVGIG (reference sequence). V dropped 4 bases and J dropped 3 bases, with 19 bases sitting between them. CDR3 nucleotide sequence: TGTGCCTGGACCGTACGGGGCAGGGAGAACTACGAGCAGTACTTC. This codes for CAWTVRGRENYEQYF. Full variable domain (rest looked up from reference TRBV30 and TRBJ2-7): SQTIHQWPATLVQPVGSPLSLECTVEGTSNPNLYWYRQAAGRGLQLLFYSVGIGQISSEVPQNLSASRPQDRQFILSSKKLLLSDSGFYLCAWTVRGRENYEQYFGPGTRLTVT.

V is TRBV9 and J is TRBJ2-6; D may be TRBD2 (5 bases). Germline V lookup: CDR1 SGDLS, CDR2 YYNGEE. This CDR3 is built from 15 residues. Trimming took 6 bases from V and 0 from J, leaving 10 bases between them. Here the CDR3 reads CASTPRGSGANVLTF. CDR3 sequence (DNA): TGTGCCAGCACCCCCCGGGGCTCTGGGGCCAACGTCCTGACTTTC.

The CDR3 DNA is TGTGCCAGCAGCCAATCGTCGACAGGGGAAGAAAAACTGTTTTTT. The encoded protein is CASSQSSTGEEKLFF. The chain recombines TRBV4-2 with TRBJ1-4; the match to TRBD1 covers 8 bases. The CDR3 consists of 15 residues. CDR1 and CDR2 (germline): LGHNA, YNFKEQ. The trim removed 2 bases at V and 8 bases at J, leaving 7 bases unmatched.

The chain's CDR3 is CSVRDRGLSYEQYF. CDR3 in DNA: TGCAGCGTTCGGGACAGGGGTCTTTCCTACGAGCAGTACTTC. The chain carries TRBV29-1 and TRBJ2-7; 10 positions agree with TRBD1. The V gene end was trimmed by 5 bases and the J gene end by 1 base; junction bases not matched to a gene: 5. Germline CDR1 SQVTM, CDR2 ANQGSEA. The CDR3 has 14 residues.

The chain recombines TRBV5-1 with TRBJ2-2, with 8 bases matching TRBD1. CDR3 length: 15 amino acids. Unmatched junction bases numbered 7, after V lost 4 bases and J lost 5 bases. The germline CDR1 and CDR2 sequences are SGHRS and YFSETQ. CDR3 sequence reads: CASSPDRVGTGELFF. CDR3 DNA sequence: TGCGCCAGCAGCCCGGACAGGGTTGGGACCGGGGAGCTGTTTTTT.

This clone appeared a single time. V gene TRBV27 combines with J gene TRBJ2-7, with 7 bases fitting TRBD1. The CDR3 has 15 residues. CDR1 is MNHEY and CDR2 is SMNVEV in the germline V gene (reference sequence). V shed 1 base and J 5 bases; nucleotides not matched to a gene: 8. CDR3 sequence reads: CASSLFRDSDDEQYF. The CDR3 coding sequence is TGTGCCAGCAGTTTATTCCGGGACAGTGACGACGAGCAGTACTTC.

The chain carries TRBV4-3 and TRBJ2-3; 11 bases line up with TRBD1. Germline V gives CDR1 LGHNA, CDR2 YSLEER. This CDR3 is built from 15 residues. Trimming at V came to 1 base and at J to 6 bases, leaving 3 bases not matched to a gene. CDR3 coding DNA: TGCGCCAGCAGCCAAGGGACAGGGGGCTTGGATACGCAGTATTTT. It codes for CASSQGTGGLDTQYF.

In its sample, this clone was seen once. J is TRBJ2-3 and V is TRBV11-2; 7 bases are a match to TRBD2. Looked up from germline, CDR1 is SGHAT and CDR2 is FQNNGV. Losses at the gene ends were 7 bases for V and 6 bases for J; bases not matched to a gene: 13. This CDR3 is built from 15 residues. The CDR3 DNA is TGTGCCAGCACACTTGGGCGGGAGTACTGGGATACGCAGTATTTT. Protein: CASTLGREYWDTQYF. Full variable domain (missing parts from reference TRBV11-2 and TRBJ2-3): EAGVAQSPRYKIIEKRQSVAFWCNPISGHATLYWYQQILGQGPKLLIQFQNNGVVDDSQLPKDRFSAERLKGVDSTLKIQPAKLEDSAVYLCASTLGREYWDTQYFGPGTRLTVL.